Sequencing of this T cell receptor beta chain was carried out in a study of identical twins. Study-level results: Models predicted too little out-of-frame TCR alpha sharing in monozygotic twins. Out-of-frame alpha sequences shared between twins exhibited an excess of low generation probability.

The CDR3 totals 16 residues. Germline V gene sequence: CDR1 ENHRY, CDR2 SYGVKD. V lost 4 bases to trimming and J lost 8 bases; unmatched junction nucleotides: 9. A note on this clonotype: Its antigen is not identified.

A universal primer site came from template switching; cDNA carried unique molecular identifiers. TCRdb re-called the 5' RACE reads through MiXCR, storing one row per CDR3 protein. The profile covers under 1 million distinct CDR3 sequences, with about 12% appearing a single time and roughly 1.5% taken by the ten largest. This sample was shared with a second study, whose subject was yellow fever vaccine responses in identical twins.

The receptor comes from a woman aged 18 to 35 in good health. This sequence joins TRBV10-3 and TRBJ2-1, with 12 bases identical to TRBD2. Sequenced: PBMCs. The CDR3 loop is CAISGPPSGRADEQFF. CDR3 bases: TGTGCCATCAGTGGCCCCCCTAGCGGGAGGGCCGATGAGCAGTTCTTC.